These 4 T cell receptor beta chains share one sample of origin, sequenced in a study of blood T cell repertoires in COVID-19. Clones were read by immunoSEQ multiplex PCR, and TCRdb kept only the in-frame ones, dropping some. The sample carries about 200,000 clones, around 82% recorded once. Sequencing input: peripheral blood. The receptors derive from a woman aged 40 to 49 with acute or convalescent COVID-19.

V and J are TRBV20-1 and TRBJ2-1; the match to TRBD2 covers 10 bases. This CDR3 contains 18 residues. Germline trimming cut 3 bases from V and 1 base from J; bases unmatched to any gene: 12. Germline V gene sequence: CDR1 DFQATT, CDR2 SNEGSKA (reference sequence). The CDR3 loop is CSASRLAGDYGSYNEQFF. As DNA, the CDR3 is TGCAGTGCTAGTAGGCTAGCGGGGGACTATGGGTCCTACAATGAGCAGTTCTTC.

V usage is TRBV5-1 and J usage is TRBJ1-2; the match to TRBD1 covers 9 bases. This CDR3 region has 15 residues. Trimming removed 5 bases from V and 4 bases from J; junction bases left unmatched: 9. Per germline, CDR1 SGHRS and CDR2 YFSETQ. The CDR3 is CASSYAPGQGYGYTF. In nucleotides, the CDR3 is TGCGCCAGCAGTTATGCACCGGGACAGGGCTATGGCTACACCTTC.

The gene calls are TRBV6-5 and TRBJ1-1, with a weak D call TRBD1 (5 bases). Germline V gives CDR1 MNHEY, CDR2 SVGAGI. The CDR3 extends over 15 amino acids. V was cut by 0 bases and J by 3 bases, with 11 bases left in between. CDR3 sequence: CASSYSWGGDTEAFF. The CDR3 DNA reads TGTGCCAGCAGTTACTCGTGGGGGGGAGACACTGAAGCTTTCTTT.

The gene calls are TRBV27 and TRBJ2-7, with 7 bases fitting TRBD2. This CDR3 is 14 amino acids long. Trimming removed 2 bases from V and 1 base from J; junction bases left unmatched: 2. The germline V gene encodes CDR1 MNHEY and CDR2 SMNVEV (reference sequence). CDR3 nucleotide sequence: TGTGCCAGCAGTTTACTAGCGGAATCCTACGAGCAGTACTTC. Translation: CASSLLAESYEQYF.